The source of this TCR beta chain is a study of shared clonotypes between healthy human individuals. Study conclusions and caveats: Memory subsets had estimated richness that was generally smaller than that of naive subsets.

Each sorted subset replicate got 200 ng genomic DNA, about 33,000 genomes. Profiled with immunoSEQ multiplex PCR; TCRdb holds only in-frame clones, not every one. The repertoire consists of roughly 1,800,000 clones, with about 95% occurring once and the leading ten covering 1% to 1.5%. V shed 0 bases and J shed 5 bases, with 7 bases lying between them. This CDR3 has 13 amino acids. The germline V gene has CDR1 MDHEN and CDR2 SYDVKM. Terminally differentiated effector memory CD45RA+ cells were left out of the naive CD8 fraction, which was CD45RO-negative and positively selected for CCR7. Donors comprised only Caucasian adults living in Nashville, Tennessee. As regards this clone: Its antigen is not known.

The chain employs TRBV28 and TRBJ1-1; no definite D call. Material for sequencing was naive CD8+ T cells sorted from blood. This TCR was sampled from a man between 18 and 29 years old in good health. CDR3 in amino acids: CASSLWLGTEAFF. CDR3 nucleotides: TGTGCCAGCAGTTTATGGTTAGGGACTGAAGCTTTCTTT.